What follows are 14 T cell receptor beta chains derived from one specimen sequenced in a study of T cells after posttransplantation cyclophosphamide. Assay: immunoSEQ multiplex PCR; the TCRdb copy retains only in-frame clones and omits some. The sample has 30,000 or so clones, none seen only once; the top ten hold about 2.5%. Sequenced input: PBMCs. These receptors originate from an older woman in good health, CMV-negative, and a related stem cell transplant donor.

This clone was seen ten or more times. The chain uses TRBV19 and TRBJ2-5, with 10 bases identical to TRBD2. The germline V gene has CDR1 LNHDA and CDR2 SQIVND (reference sequence). The CDR3 is made up of 15 amino acids. The J segment lost 3 bases and the V segment lost 2 bases, leaving 3 bases of the junction unmatched. The CDR3 nucleotides read TGTGCCAGTAGTATAAGCGGGGGGGCGGAAGAGACCCAGTACTTC. It yields the protein CASSISGGAEETQYF. The full variable domain, with the rest looked up from reference TRBV19 and TRBJ2-5, is DGGITQSPKYLFRKEGQNVTLSCEQNLNHDAMYWYRQDPGQGLRLIYYSQIVNDFQKGDIAEGYSVSREKKESFPLTVTSAQKNPTAFYLCASSISGGAEETQYFGPGTRLLVL.

This clone came up many times. This chain links TRBV5-4 with TRBJ2-7, with TRBD2 as a possible D gene (5 bases). This CDR3 is built from 15 residues. V was clipped by 0 bases and J by 7 bases, with 17 bases between them. Germline values: CDR1 SGHNT, CDR2 YYREEE (reference sequence). DNA of the CDR3: TGTGCCAGCAGCTTGGAGTCGGGTCAGTCGGGGGAGCAGTACTTC. Protein: CASSLESGQSGEQYF.

This clone was counted a few times. The V gene is TRBV7-2, the J gene TRBJ1-1; D gene uncertain. CDR1 and CDR2 from the germline V gene are SGHTA and FQGNSA. Deletions cut 2 bases from V and 5 bases from J, with 9 bases between. This CDR3 is 13 amino acids long. CDR3 region: CASSLKGSTEAFF. CDR3 nucleotides: TGTGCCAGCAGCTTAAAGGGTAGTACTGAAGCTTTCTTT.

The table lists this clone with a few counts. The rearrangement joins TRBV7-9 to TRBJ2-2; 8 bases match TRBD1. The CDR3 runs 15 residues. Germline V gene sequence: CDR1 SEHNR, CDR2 FQNEAQ (reference sequence). V trimming: 6 bases; J trimming: 4 bases; junction bases outside the gene matches: 7. As DNA, the CDR3 is TGTGCCAGCAGGTCAGGGGGCGCGACCACCGGGGAGCTGTTTTTT. Amino acids: CASRSGGATTGELFF.

This clone was found many times. The chain is built from TRBV5-1 and TRBJ1-5, with TRBD1 identical over 7 bases. From germline, CDR1 is SGHRS and CDR2 YFSETQ. The CDR3 totals 13 residues. Trimming cost V 5 bases and J 3 bases; bases outside gene matches: 2. This CDR3 is CASREGANQPQHF. CDR3 coding DNA: TGCGCCAGCAGAGAGGGGGCCAATCAGCCCCAGCATTTT.

This clone was counted many times. The chain employs TRBV14 and TRBJ2-7, with 11 bases matching TRBD2. Trimming removed 1 base from V and 5 bases from J; junction bases left unmatched: 13. Germline V gene lookup returns CDR1 SGHDN and CDR2 FVKESK. CDR3 length equals 18 residues. This CDR3 is CASSQAGIAGGPRNEQYF. The CDR3 coding sequence is TGTGCCAGCAGCCAAGCCGGAATAGCGGGAGGGCCTAGAAACGAGCAGTACTTC.

This clone showed up many times. V usage is TRBV18 and J usage is TRBJ2-1; TRBD2 might be the D (7 bases). The CDR3 sequence is 16 residues long. Germline V gene lookup returns CDR1 KGHSH and CDR2 LQKENI. V was shortened by 1 base and J by 6 bases, with 16 bases between the two germline ends. The CDR3 sequence is CASSPQAGAPGNEQFF. The DNA of the CDR3 is TGTGCCAGCTCACCACAGGCGGGGGCCCCGGGCAATGAGCAGTTCTTC.

The chain joins TRBV20-1 to TRBJ1-2; D unresolved. Germline V gene data show CDR1 as DFQATT and CDR2 as SNEGSKA (reference sequence). The V and J ends lost 3 bases and 8 bases respectively, with 10 bases between them. The CDR3 loop spans 11 amino acids. CDR3 amino acids: CSASPIRGYTF. DNA for the CDR3: TGCAGTGCTAGCCCCATTCGGGGCTACACCTTC.

This clone was seen ten or more times. This chain uses TRBV10-3 with TRBJ2-5, with D unclear. The germline CDR1 and CDR2 sequences are ENHRY and SYGVKD. Trimming removed 3 bases from V and 3 bases from J, with 8 bases in between. This CDR3 has 13 amino acids. CDR3 in amino acids: CAISELFEETQYF. CDR3 DNA sequence: TGTGCCATCAGTGAACTCTTTGAAGAGACCCAGTACTTC.

This clone was detected many times. This chain links TRBV24-1 with TRBJ2-1, with 8 bases matching TRBD1. In germline, CDR1 is KGHDR, CDR2 SFDVKD. The CDR3 runs 15 residues. Trimming cost V 4 bases and J 8 bases; bases outside gene matches: 9. CDR3 nucleotide sequence: TGTGCCACCAGTGACCCCCAGGGGGCGATGGATGAGCAGTTCTTC. It is translated as CATSDPQGAMDEQFF.

This clone was detected ten times or more. The chain employs TRBV9 and TRBJ2-2, with 12 positions matching TRBD1. The CDR3 has 17 residues. V lost 4 bases and J lost 9; bases outside the gene matches: 13. The germline V gene has CDR1 SGDLS and CDR2 YYNGEE. CDR3 DNA: TGTGCCAGCAGCCGCGGATTATCCGGGACAGGGGGCCGGGAGCTGTTTTTT. It translates to CASSRGLSGTGGRELFF.

In this sample, this clone turned up many times. The gene calls are TRBV28 and TRBJ1-1; D ambiguous. Germline V gene data show CDR1 as MDHEN and CDR2 as SYDVKM. The CDR3 contains 13 residues. The germline V and J ends were trimmed by 7 bases and 9 bases, with 18 bases remaining between them. The CDR3 loop reads CASTTPDPAQAFF. The CDR3 nucleotides are TGTGCCAGCACCACACCAGATCCTGCCCAAGCTTTCTTT.

This clone was detected ten times or more. The V call is TRBV28, the J call TRBJ2-3, with TRBD1 identical over 7 bases. Trimming at V came to 5 bases and at J to 3 bases, leaving 5 bases not matched to a gene. Germline lookup yields CDR1 MDHEN and CDR2 SYDVKM. This CDR3 spans 14 amino acids. The CDR3 DNA is TGTGCCAGCAGTCTACAACAGGGGACAGATACGCAGTATTTT. Translation: CASSLQQGTDTQYF.

The table lists this clone with a few counts. The chain uses TRBV5-6 and TRBJ2-3, with D unresolved. The CDR3 covers 17 residues. Germline-derived CDR1 and CDR2 are SGHDT and YYEEEE. The V and J ends lost 1 base and 4 bases respectively, with 19 bases between them. The CDR3 DNA follows: TGTGCCAGCAGCTTGAGAGTCAGCGATGGGTATCCAGATACGCAGTATTTT. As protein: CASSLRVSDGYPDTQYF.